Below are 15 T cell receptor beta chains sequenced from a single sample in a study of blood T cell repertoires in COVID-19. Sequencing used immunoSEQ multiplex PCR; TCRdb keeps in-frame clones, though not all of them. The sample gives 150,000 to 200,000 clones, 80% to 90% of which show up once; about 8.6% is in the top ten. The specimen was peripheral blood. Receptors originate from a man aged 45-65 years with active or convalescent COVID-19.

This rearrangement joins TRBV7-2 to TRBJ2-5, with D uncertain. The germline CDR1 and CDR2 sequences are SGHTA and FQGNSA. The CDR3 extends over 14 amino acids. Trimming cost V 2 bases and J 4 bases, with 11 bases left between them. The CDR3 sequence: CASSLPGFLETQYF. As DNA, the CDR3 is TGTGCCAGCAGCTTACCAGGATTTCTAGAGACCCAGTACTTC.

The chain carries TRBV29-1 and TRBJ2-5, with D perhaps matching TRBD2 (7 bases). The CDR3 loop spans 13 amino acids. The germline V gene encodes CDR1 SQVTM and CDR2 ANQGSEA. The ends were cut back, 6 bases at V and 4 bases at J, with 15 bases in the middle. CDR3 nucleotides: TGCAGCGTCAAAGGGGGGGGGCGAGAGACCCAGTACTTC. Translation: CSVKGGGRETQYF. The full variable domain, with the rest looked up from reference TRBV29-1 and TRBJ2-5, is SAVISQKPSRDICQRGTSLTIQCQVDSQVTMMFWYRQQPGQSLTLIATANQGSEATYESGFVIDKFPISRPNLTFSTLTVSNMSPEDSSIYLCSVKGGGRETQYFGPGTRLLVL.

This rearrangement joins TRBV7-9 to TRBJ2-2; 10 bases align to TRBD2. The CDR3 totals 15 residues. Germline CDR1 is SEHNR and CDR2 is FQNEAQ (reference sequence). V shed 4 bases and J 4 bases; nucleotides not matched to a gene: 3. Written as DNA, the CDR3 is TGTGCCAGCAGCTCCATAGCGGGGGGCACCGGGGAGCTGTTTTTT. Its translation is CASSSIAGGTGELFF.

In regard to this clone: Other DNA variants within this sample encode the same CDR3. The chain couples TRBV18 to TRBJ2-2; 7 bases match TRBD1. The germline V gene encodes CDR1 KGHSH and CDR2 LQKENI. V trimming: 4 bases; J trimming: 4 bases; junction bases outside the gene matches: 3. CDR3 length: 14 amino acids. The CDR3 spells CASSLQGITGELFF. In DNA, the CDR3 is TGTGCCAGCTCACTACAGGGGATCACCGGGGAGCTGTTTTTT.

The chain joins TRBV24-1 to TRBJ1-1, with D tentatively TRBD1 (6 bases). There are 13 residues in the CDR3. Germline CDR1 and CDR2: KGHDR and SFDVKD. V lost 9 bases to trimming and J lost 1 base, with 11 bases between them. The CDR3 region is CATRRQENTEAFF. The CDR3 DNA sequence: TGTGCCACCCGCAGACAGGAGAACACTGAAGCTTTCTTT.

This clone was counted once. Other DNA sequences in the sample encode the same CDR3. The chain carries TRBV3-1 (or the pseudogene TRBV3-2) and TRBJ1-5; 7 nucleotides agree with TRBD1. The CDR3 runs to 15 residues. Germline loops: CDR1 LGHDT, CDR2 YNNKEL (reference sequence). After removal of 0 bases from V and 6 bases from J, the junction contained 5 bases not matched to a gene. Here the CDR3 reads CASSQDSGGGQPQHF. The CDR3 DNA follows: TGTGCCAGCAGCCAAGATTCAGGGGGAGGTCAGCCCCAGCATTTT.

The chain employs TRBV6-5 and TRBJ1-5, with D perhaps TRBD1 (5 bases). The germline V gene encodes CDR1 MNHEY and CDR2 SVGAGI. CDR3 length: 13 residues. The V and J ends lost 10 bases and 2 bases respectively, with 12 bases between them. This CDR3 reads CANGDFGNQPQHF. The CDR3 DNA reads as TGTGCCAACGGGGACTTTGGCAATCAGCCCCAGCATTTT.

This clone showed up just once. V gene TRBV5-1 combines with J gene TRBJ1-2, with D perhaps TRBD1 (5 bases). Per germline, CDR1 SGHRS and CDR2 YFSETQ. Trimming cost V 3 bases and J 7 bases, with 16 bases left between them. The CDR3 has 14 amino acids. As DNA, the CDR3 is TGCGCCAGCAGCTCGGGGACGGAGGGTTCTGGCTACACCTTC. Its translation is CASSSGTEGSGYTF.

On this clone itself: This same CDR3 is encoded by further DNA sequences in the sample. The chain combines TRBV18 with TRBJ1-3; D is uncertain. The V and J ends lost 0 bases and 0 bases respectively, with 9 bases between them. Looked up from germline, CDR1 is KGHSH and CDR2 is LQKENI. The CDR3 totals 16 residues. The CDR3 spells CASSPPGRSSGNTIYF. The CDR3 DNA reads TGTGCCAGCTCACCACCGGGGAGAAGCTCTGGAAACACCATATATTTT.

This clone has just one count. The gene calls are TRBV19 and TRBJ1-1; tentative D call: TRBD1 (6 bases). The CDR3 extends over 14 amino acids. CDR1 LNHDA and CDR2 SQIVND come from the germline V gene (reference sequence). V lost 2 bases, J lost 4 bases, and 11 bases lay in between. CDR3 bases: TGTGCCAGTAGTATAACCAGGGGCACCACTGAAGCTTTCTTT. This gives the protein CASSITRGTTEAFF.

The genes are TRBV10-3 and TRBJ1-5, with 9 bases identical to TRBD1. This CDR3 is 15 amino acids long. CDR1 is ENHRY, CDR2 SYGVKD, per germline. Trimming took 2 bases from V and 5 from J; bases not matched to a gene: 4. The DNA of the CDR3 is TGTGCCATCAGTGAGGGACAGGGGCGTTATCAGCCCCAGCATTTT. It yields the protein CAISEGQGRYQPQHF.

The table lists this clone with a few counts. CDR3 sequence: CASSLGGSQPQHF. CDR3 sequence (DNA): TGTGCCAGCAGCTTAGGAGGCAGTCAGCCCCAGCATTTT. The V and J genes are TRBV7-2 and TRBJ1-5; no definite D call. Germline-derived CDR1 and CDR2 are SGHTA and FQGNSA. The germline V and J ends were trimmed by 1 base and 6 bases, with 7 bases remaining between them. The CDR3 runs 13 residues.

The CDR3 DNA follows: TGTGCCAGTAGTATAGATCAGAGAAGACTAGCGGGGGGCACCGGGGAGCTGTTTTTT. Translation gives CASSIDQRRLAGGTGELFF. The gene calls are TRBV19 and TRBJ2-2, with 13 bases that match TRBD2. Germline lookup yields CDR1 LNHDA and CDR2 SQIVND (reference sequence). J gave up 4 bases and V 0 bases, and 8 bases lay outside the gene matches. This CDR3 has 19 amino acids.

In this sample, this clone turned up a few times. The chain recombines TRBV11-2 with TRBJ1-1, with TRBD1 as a possible D gene (5 bases). The CDR3 sequence is 13 residues long. Trimming stripped 11 bases from V and 4 bases from J, with 17 bases between. The germline CDR1 and CDR2 sequences are SGHAT and FQNNGV. CDR3 nucleotides: TGTGCCGGTAAAGGACACGGCGCCACTGAAGCTTTCTTT. Translated: CAGKGHGATEAFF.

The rearrangement uses TRBV7-9 and TRBJ2-7; 7 bases match TRBD1. The ends lost 4 bases at V and 0 bases at J; junction bases unmatched: 6. CDR1 is SEHNR, CDR2 FQNEAQ, per germline (reference sequence). The CDR3 spans 15 residues. CDR3 in amino acids: CASSSRQGSSYEQYF. Written as DNA, the CDR3 is TGTGCCAGCAGCTCCCGACAGGGTAGCTCCTACGAGCAGTACTTC.